This TCR beta chain was found in a study of tumor and adjacent non-tumor tissue in lung cancer. Study overall: Patients comprised about a dozen adenocarcinoma, a couple of squamous cell carcinoma and 1 small cell lung cancer. Around 4 million productive TCRbeta reads were obtained per sample on average.

The template was RNA from unsorted bulk tissue. Study-level results: Significantly higher TCR diversity was found in tumor than normal lung. Tumor repertoires had a smaller top 100 clone share than normal lung.

CDR3 length: 15 amino acids. V dropped 10 bases and J dropped 0 bases, with 13 bases sitting between them. With regard to this clonotype: The antigen is undetermined. The conserved closing phenylalanine or tryptophan is absent in this CDR3, likely reflecting a read error.

TCRbeta libraries were built with three rounds of nested PCR, modified from ARM-PCR. TCRdb ran MiXCR on the multiplex PCR reads and lists one entry per CDR3 protein. The table records 200,000 to 250,000 distinct CDR3 sequences, 70% to 75% of them present only once. The sample comprised lung tumor tissue. The sequence was collected from a man between 60 and 70 years old with non-small cell lung cancer. The V call is TRBV12-3 or TRBV12-4, the J call TRBJ2-6, with D tentatively TRBD1 or TRBD2 (5 bases each). CDR3 region: CATKTGPSGANVLTL. CDR3 bases: TGTGCCACCAAGACGGGGCCCTCTGGGGCCAACGTCCTGACTTTA.